This T cell receptor beta chain derives from a study of blood T cells in healthy people across ages. Germline CDR1 DFQATT, CDR2 SNEGSKA (reference sequence). The CDR3 has 15 amino acids. Trimming removed 6 bases from V and 5 bases from J, with 17 bases in between. This clonotype was detected only a few times. Combining a sample-barcoded 5' primer with a J-beta primer mix, a second PCR ran for roughly 7 to 12 cycles. From the 5' RACE reads, TCRdb called clonotypes with MiXCR, one entry per CDR3 protein. This table has hundreds of thousands of distinct CDR3 sequences, 40% to 50% appearing once. The sequenced sample consisted of blood. This TCR was sampled from a man in his sixties in good health. The rearrangement joins TRBV20-1 to TRBJ1-6, with D hard to call. The CDR3 loop reads CSASPRRSNNSPLHF. CDR3 nucleotide sequence: TGCAGTGCGAGCCCTCGACGGAGTAATAATTCACCCCTCCACTTT.